The rows below give T cell receptor beta chains drawn from one sample of a study of a mutant IDH1 vaccine in newly diagnosed glioma. What these receptors recognize is not known. Here immunoSEQ multiplex PCR was the method, and the copy in TCRdb shows in-frame clones only, minus some. Of around 130,000 clones in the sample, around 80% were seen once. The material sequenced was PBMCs, taken from a glioma patient whose treatment included an IDH1 peptide vaccine. These receptors came from a man in his forties with glioma. Both conserved end residues are part of each CDR3. A D gene is named only where the DNA matches it firmly. Rows give clone size only sometimes, using once, few, many, or a class for an expanded clone.

clone size,D gene,J gene,V gene,CDR3 DNA,CDR3 protein
once,NA,TRBJ2-3,TRBV7-2,TGTGCCAGCAGCTTCCCATCCCCCACAGATACGCAGTATTTT,CASSFPSPTDTQYF
NA,NA,TRBJ1-1,TRBV6-6,TGTGCCAGCAGTTGGGGACCAATGAACACTGAAGCTTTCTTT,CASSWGPMNTEAFF
once,TRBD1,TRBJ2-7,TRBV19,TGTGCCAGTAGTATGCAATCGACAGGGGGTCACGAGCAGTACTTC,CASSMQSTGGHEQYF
NA,NA,TRBJ2-7,TRBV4-2,TGTGCCAGCAGCCACATCGGAATCGGCCCCAATACCTACGAGCAGTACTTC,CASSHIGIGPNTYEQYF
NA,NA,TRBJ1-3,TRBV13,TGTGCCAGCAGCCAGAGGGGGGGACGTAGCTCTGGAAACACCATATATTTT,CASSQRGGRSSGNTIYF
NA,NA,TRBJ2-1,TRBV5-1,TGCGCCAGCAGCTTCATTGGTGGGGGGTCGCCCTACAATGAGCAGTTCTTC,CASSFIGGGSPYNEQFF
NA,TRBD1,TRBJ2-5,TRBV7-9,TGTGCCAGCAGCCCTGGAGACAGGGTTGAGGAGACCCAGTACTTC,CASSPGDRVEETQYF
NA,NA,TRBJ2-7,TRBV29-1,TGCAGCGTTGAAGCAGAATCTCCCTACGAGCAGTACTTC,CSVEAESPYEQYF
NA,TRBD2,TRBJ2-1,TRBV6-1,TGTGCCAGCAGGAGGTGGCGGGAGGGCCTAGATGAGCAGTTCTTC,CASRRWREGLDEQFF
NA,TRBD2,TRBJ2-2,TRBV10-3,TGTGCCATCAGTGACGGCGGGGGGACCGGGGAGCTGTTTTTT,CAISDGGGTGELFF
NA,NA,TRBJ2-7,TRBV5-1,TGCGCCAGCAGCTTGGGCCCCACAGGGACCTACGAGCAGTACTTC,CASSLGPTGTYEQYF
NA,NA,TRBJ1-2,TRBV7-2,TGTGCCAGCAGCGTACTCGTAGGCGCCCAGGGCTACTATGGCTACACCTTC,CASSVLVGAQGYYGYTF
few,TRBD2,TRBJ2-7,TRBV5-1,TGCGCCAGCAGCCCTCGGGGTGCGGGGGAACCCTACGAGCAGTACTTC,CASSPRGAGEPYEQYF
once,TRBD1,TRBJ1-4,TRBV2,TGTGCCAGCAGTCTCAGGGGGCGCAACGAAAAACTGTTTTTT,CASSLRGRNEKLFF
NA,NA,TRBJ1-1,TRBV6-5,TGTGCCAGCAGAAAAACCGGGGGCGGGGAAGCTTTCTTT,CASRKTGGGEAFF
NA,NA,TRBJ2-5,TRBV19,TGTGCCAGTAGTATCGTCAGGGCTGAGACCCAGTACTTC,CASSIVRAETQYF
NA,TRBD1,TRBJ1-2,TRBV6-6,TGTGCCAGCGCGACGGACAGGAATAACTATGGCTACACCTTC,CASATDRNNYGYTF
NA,NA,TRBJ1-5,TRBV4-1,TGCGCCAGCAGCCCGAAGATGGGTGACCACCGAGGCAATCAGCCCCAGCATTTT,CASSPKMGDHRGNQPQHF
once,NA,TRBJ2-2,TRBV5-4,TGTGCCAGCAGCCCGGACCAGGGGCGGAACACCGGGGAGCTGTTTTTT,CASSPDQGRNTGELFF
once,NA,TRBJ2-5,TRBV5-4,TGTGCCAGCAGCCATAAGAATGGGGAGACCCAGTACTTC,CASSHKNGETQYF
NA,NA,TRBJ1-2,TRBV6-5,TGTGCCAGCCACCGTGGGGGCTCTAACTATGGCTACACCTTC,CASHRGGSNYGYTF
NA,TRBD2,TRBJ2-3,TRBV2,TGTGCCAGCAGTGGAAGCGGGGGGTACCGCACAGATACGCAGTATTTT,CASSGSGGYRTDTQYF
NA,TRBD2,TRBJ2-1,TRBV13,TGTGCCAGCAGCTTAGGGACTAGCGGATACAATGAGCAGTTCTTC,CASSLGTSGYNEQFF
NA,NA,TRBJ1-1,TRBV5-6,TGTGCCAGCAGCGCCCATAAGCTTGAAGCTTTCTTT,CASSAHKLEAFF
few,NA,TRBJ1-1,TRBV6-5,TGTGCCAGCAGTCACAGGACGGTCGGGAACACTGAAGCTTTCTTT,CASSHRTVGNTEAFF
NA,NA,TRBJ2-7,TRBV21-1,TGTGCCAGCAGCAAAGAGGTGAGGGGGCGGGGTACTAAGGAGCAGTACTTC,CASSKEVRGRGTKEQYF
NA,NA,TRBJ2-5,TRBV10-3,TGTGCCATCAGTGGCGTAAACCGAGACAGGCGAGAGACCCAGTACTTC,CAISGVNRDRRETQYF
NA,NA,TRBJ2-2,TRBV4-2,TGTGCCAGCAGCCAAGAGTGGGGTGGGGGACGAGACACCGGGGAGCTGTTTTTT,CASSQEWGGGRDTGELFF
NA,NA,TRBJ2-3,TRBV6-6,TGTGCCAGCAGTATCGTCAGGGGCGTATCAGATACGCAGTATTTT,CASSIVRGVSDTQYF
NA,NA,TRBJ1-2,TRBV27,TGTGCCAGCCGATTAAACACTCAACTGGACTATGGCTACACCTTC,CASRLNTQLDYGYTF
few,NA,TRBJ2-2,TRBV11-3,TGTGCCAGCAGCTTGGTCACCGGGAGACTTAACACCGGGGAGCTGTTTTTT,CASSLVTGRLNTGELFF
NA,NA,TRBJ1-4,TRBV29-1,TGCAGCGTGTCAGCCGGGGCTGAAAAACTGTTTTTT,CSVSAGAEKLFF
NA,NA,TRBJ2-5,TRBV7-9,TGTGCCAGCAGCTCCCGGGACAACCAAGAGACCCAGTACTTC,CASSSRDNQETQYF
NA,TRBD1,TRBJ2-7,TRBV25-1,TGTGCCAGCACCAGGGGACAGCACTACGAGCAGTACTTC,CASTRGQHYEQYF
few,NA,TRBJ1-5,TRBV19,TGTGCCAGTGCCTTACAGGGACCCTATAGCAATCAGCCCCAGCATTTT,CASALQGPYSNQPQHF
NA,NA,TRBJ1-3,TRBV5-1,TGCGCCAGCAGCTTAGGGGATTCTGGAAACACCATATATTTT,CASSLGDSGNTIYF
NA,NA,TRBJ2-7,TRBV11-2,TGTGCCAGCATCCCCGACTCCTACGAGCAGTACTTC,CASIPDSYEQYF
NA,NA,TRBJ2-3,TRBV2,TGTGCCAGCAAGAGCGGATATACGCAGTATTTT,CASKSGYTQYF
NA,TRBD1,TRBJ2-3,TRBV10-2,TGCGCCAGCAGGCGGACAGGTTCGACAGATACGCAGTATTTT,CASRRTGSTDTQYF
NA,NA,TRBJ2-7,TRBV28,TGTGCCAGCAGTTTATCGAGTAGCGGAGATTACGAGCAGTACTTC,CASSLSSSGDYEQYF
once,NA,TRBJ1-2,TRBV15,TGTGCCACCAGCAGACCCCCGCCGCAGGGGAGGTTGTATGGCTACACCTTC,CATSRPPPQGRLYGYTF
few,TRBD1,TRBJ1-1,TRBV5-1,TGCGCCAGCAGCTTGCCGGGACAGATGAACACTGAAGCTTTCTTT,CASSLPGQMNTEAFF
NA,NA,TRBJ2-7,TRBV7-8,TGTGCCAGCAGCTTAGGTCGGTCGTACGAGCAGTACTTC,CASSLGRSYEQYF
NA,NA,TRBJ2-7,TRBV5-1,TGCGCCAGCAGCTTGGAGGGACAGTCCAGCGGGGAGCAGTACTTC,CASSLEGQSSGEQYF
NA,NA,TRBJ2-7,TRBV6-1,TGTGCCAGCAGTGACCGCAGGGGAGCCTACGAGCAGTACTTC,CASSDRRGAYEQYF
NA,TRBD1,TRBJ1-6,TRBV4-1,TGCGCCAGCAGCCAAGTTTCCCAGGGGGGTGATTCACCCCTCCACTTT,CASSQVSQGGDSPLHF
few,NA,TRBJ1-2,TRBV19,TGTGCCAGTAGTATCGGACGACAGGTGAGGGGCTACACCTTC,CASSIGRQVRGYTF
NA,NA,TRBJ1-6,TRBV23-1,TGCGCCAGGTCACCCCTCCACTTT,CARSPLHF
NA,TRBD2,TRBJ2-7,TRBV7-6,TGTGCCAGCAGCTTAGGGGGGACTAATGCCTACGAGCAGTACTTC,CASSLGGTNAYEQYF
NA,NA,TRBJ1-3,TRBV5-1,TGCGCCAGCAGCACACACCCGTTAGCCGGAAACACCATATATTTT,CASSTHPLAGNTIYF
NA,NA,TRBJ2-7,TRBV4-3,TGCGCCAGCAGCCCCTCGGGTCAGGGCCCTTCCTCCTACGAGCAGTACTTC,CASSPSGQGPSSYEQYF
NA,NA,TRBJ2-3,TRBV7-8,TGTGCCAGCAGTTGGCTCGTGGACACAGATACGCAGTATTTT,CASSWLVDTDTQYF
NA,NA,TRBJ1-5,TRBV19,TGTGCCAGTAGTCTGAGACAGAGCAATCAGCCCCAGCATTTT,CASSLRQSNQPQHF
NA,NA,TRBJ2-3,TRBV4-2,TGTGCCAGCAGCCAAGAAGGGGGGAAGATTTACACAGATACGCAGTATTTT,CASSQEGGKIYTDTQYF